The TCR beta chain described here comes from a study of T-cell memory formation after mild COVID-19. Study-level findings and limits: Shrinking CD4+ clones resided mostly in CM and EM, and CD8+ ones in EMRA.

Germline CDR1 SNHLY, CDR2 FYNNEI. CDR3 length equals 15 residues. V was shortened by 4 bases and J by 2 bases, with 12 bases between the two germline ends. This clonotype was seen more than once but under ten times. No antigen is known for it. Constant-segment primers and 5'RACE yielded cDNA libraries for TCR alpha and TCR beta, each carrying sample barcodes and UMIs. TCRdb ran MiXCR on the 5' RACE reads and lists one entry per CDR3 protein. The sample yields fewer than 150,000 distinct CDR3 sequences, 15% to 20% seen once. The V call is TRBV2, the J call TRBJ2-1; a possible D gene is TRBD2 (6 bases). This receptor was obtained from a man aged 18 to 29 who had mild COVID-19 (a few samples of this study predate the infection). Cell type and time point are not known. The sample comprised PBMCs or a T cell subset sorted from them (not recorded which). CDR3 DNA: TGTGCCAGCAGTGGCAGTCGCGGGGCCTACAATGAGCAGTTCTTC. It specifies CASSGSRGAYNEQFF.